This T cell receptor (beta chain) stems from a study of blood T cell repertoires in COVID-19. In the study overall: There were acute and convalescent COVID-19 samples, and they came from the United States, Italy and Spain. Sample material is recorded as cDNA or gDNA derived from T cells, B-cell-depleted T cells, or PBMCs.

Worth noting for this clone: A junction end diverges from the germline sequence, so it may reflect a read error.

Germline CDR1 and CDR2: LNHDA and SQIVND (reference sequence). This CDR3 is 14 amino acids long. Authors' methods: The authors estimated nucleated cell counts from reference gene primer amplification. The repertoire was sequenced with immunoSEQ multiplex PCR; TCRdb's copy has only in-frame clones and lacks some. V, J and clone size were drawn from that table, and D and trimming were deduced from the DNA. This sample has 150,000 to 200,000 clones, with around 80% found just once. The material sequenced was peripheral blood. The source is a man between 70 and 80 years old with active or convalescent COVID-19. The chain couples TRBV19 to TRBJ1-5; D is possibly TRBD1 (6 bases). This CDR3 is CASSINRANPPQHF. Written as DNA, the CDR3 is TGTGCCAGTAGTATCAACAGGGCTAATCCGCCCCAGCATTTT. The variable domain in full, with the rest retrieved from reference TRBV19 and TRBJ1-5, is DGGITQSPKYLFRKEGQNVTLSCEQNLNHDAMYWYRQDPGQGLRLIYYSQIVNDFQKGDIAEGYSVSREKKESFPLTVTSAQKNPTAFYLCASSINRANPPQHFGDGTRLSIL.